The following is a TCR beta chain sequence with its context. Its antigen specificity is not known. Per-base quality was not reported, and no clone a single base away is much larger than it. V has 4 bases trimmed and J has 7 bases trimmed; junction bases matching no gene number 10. In the germline V gene, CDR1 corresponds to SGDLS and CDR2 to YYNGEE. The CDR3 numbers 14 residues from cysteine through phenylalanine. The only DNA kept is the CDR3, 42 bases in frame from the first base. The entry originates in a study of T-cell reconstitution after alpha-beta-depleted transplantation in children (dated by TCRdb to about 2016). Broadly, across the study: T-cell immune reconstitution after TCRalphabeta/CD19-depleted allogeneic hematopoietic cell transplantation in children was quantitatively tracked in the study by means of TCR repertoire profiling.

The investigation overall reported the following: In some patients, the high TCRbeta diversity seen at day 60 was put down to recipient T cells and intrathymic progenitors that had survived conditioning. Over subsequent months, a decline in hyperexpanded clone frequencies was noted, and after one year, T-cell counts and TCRbeta diversity were mostly ascribed to newly produced T cells. The apparently early alphabetaT-cell count recovery about two months after transplant was reportedly dependent on only several hundred rapidly expanded clones derived from non-depleted graft cells.

Taken with the paper, the label for treatment or condition translates to: allogeneic hematopoietic cell transplantation with graft depleted of TCRalphabeta T cells and CD19 B cells. The transplant recipients were children given TCRalphabeta/CD19-depleted allogeneic hematopoietic cell grafts. The library was prepared using PCR. Data came from an Illumina HiSeq 2500. TCR libraries were prepared with molecular barcoding, using unique molecular identifiers to normalize TCRbeta repertoire quantification. Clones were called with MiXCR by TCRdb after fastp trimmed the public reads at Q25, and only in-frame beta chains were retained. Every distinct CDR3 protein forms one entry, paired with its most common genes and DNA. The sample table holds 300,000 to 400,000 distinct CDR3 sequences, of which 15% to 20% were seen once. 35% to 50% of the sample lies in the top ten.

Sequencing used PBMCs, mostly from graft donor cells, obtained 360 days after TCRalphabeta/CD19-depleted stem cell transplant. This sequence originates from a male patient between 2 and 10 years old who had a stem cell transplant for acute lymphoblastic leukemia, so the T cells may come from the graft donor. The sequence links TRBV9 to TRBJ1-1; 7 bases in the middle match TRBD1. CDR3 loop: CASSSGGGGGEAFF. The bases are TGTGCCAGCAGCTCAGGGGGAGGGGGGGGTGAAGCTTTCTTT.